This passage covers 18 T cell receptor beta chains from one sample sequenced in a study of T cell repertoires in cytomegalovirus infection. These receptors have no identified antigens. TCRdb ran MiXCR on the reads and lists one entry per CDR3 protein. The sample lists about 830,000 distinct CDR3 sequences; approximately 29% were seen once. The sequencing here drew on cultured CD8+ T cells from PBMCs, taken from culture after CMV antigen stimulation. These receptors were obtained from a human donor in good health (CMV status not recorded). Some clones in this sample may be carry-over from other donors' samples.

This clonotype has only a few counts. J is TRBJ1-2 and V is TRBV6-6; 9 bases are shared with TRBD1. The germline V gene encodes CDR1 MNHNY and CDR2 SVGAGI (reference sequence). Trimming at V came to 0 bases and at J to 1 base, leaving 3 bases not matched to a gene. The CDR3 is 16 residues long. DNA of the CDR3: TGTGCCAGCAGTTACTCGGGACAGGGATATAACTATGGCTACACCTTC. Its protein is CASSYSGQGYNYGYTF.

This clonotype was observed a few times. This chain connects TRBV7-8 to TRBJ2-3, with 10 bases lining up with TRBD1. The CDR3 loop spans 15 amino acids. V shed 4 bases and J 6 bases; nucleotides not matched to a gene: 7. CDR1 is SGHVS and CDR2 is FQNEAQ in the germline V gene. CDR3: CASSYDRGLSDTQYF. The CDR3 DNA is TGTGCCAGCAGCTACGACAGGGGGCTTTCTGATACGCAGTATTTT.

There are a few counts of this clonotype. The chain is built from TRBV7-9 and TRBJ2-1; the match to TRBD1 covers 8 bases. Germline loops: CDR1 SEHNR, CDR2 FQNEAQ (reference sequence). The CDR3 runs 17 residues. With 4 bases clipped from V and 4 bases from J, the junction kept 12 bases outside the gene matches. CDR3 nucleotide sequence: TGTGCCAGCAGCTCCGAGACAGGGGTCCGAAGTTACAATGAGCAGTTCTTC. Translation: CASSSETGVRSYNEQFF. Full variable domain (missing parts from reference TRBV7-9 and TRBJ2-1): DTGVSQNPRHKITKRGQNVTFRCDPISEHNRLYWYRQTLGQGPEFLTYFQNEAQLEKSRLLSDRFSAERPKGSFSTLEIQRTEQGDSAMYLCASSSETGVRSYNEQFFGPGTRLTVL.

CDR3: CASSGPTGGNEQFF. CDR3 coding DNA: TGTGCCAGCAGCGGGCCGACAGGGGGCAATGAGCAGTTCTTC. This chain uses TRBV7-3 with TRBJ2-1; TRBD1 agrees at 9 bases. The CDR3 extends over 14 amino acids. The trim removed 5 bases at V and 6 bases at J, leaving 5 bases unmatched. Germline values: CDR1 SGHTA, CDR2 FQGTGA.

This clonotype showed up just a few times. The V gene is TRBV11-3, the J gene TRBJ2-5, with 8 bases aligning to TRBD2. The CDR3 runs 13 residues. The J segment lost 3 bases and the V segment lost 5 bases, leaving 2 bases of the junction unmatched. Germline V lookup: CDR1 SGHNT, CDR2 YENEEA. For the CDR3, the DNA is TGTGCCAGCAGCAATAGCGGGGAAGAGACCCAGTACTTC. It codes for CASSNSGEETQYF.

The V and J genes are TRBV20-1 and TRBJ2-5; 16 bases line up with TRBD2. Germline CDR1 DFQATT, CDR2 SNEGSKA (reference sequence). The V gene end was trimmed by 0 bases and the J gene end by 5 bases; junction bases not matched to a gene: 9. The CDR3 totals 18 residues. The CDR3 is CSARDWGLAGGLGETQYF. The DNA of the CDR3 is TGCAGTGCTAGAGATTGGGGACTAGCGGGGGGGCTGGGGGAGACCCAGTACTTC.

For this clonotype: Given a much more abundant clone one base away, this may be a read error. This rearrangement joins TRBV7-2 to TRBJ1-5, with D perhaps matching TRBD1 (5 bases). Germline-derived CDR1 and CDR2 are SGHTA and FQGNSA. This CDR3 comprises 16 residues. In DNA, the CDR3 is TGTGCCAGCAGCGTAACTCAGGGCTATAGCAGTCAGCCCCAGCATTTT. Its translation is CASSVTQGYSSQPQHF.

This clonotype was observed a few times. J is TRBJ2-5 and V is TRBV2, with 14 bases fitting TRBD2. Germline lookup yields CDR1 SNHLY and CDR2 FYNNEI. The V gene end was trimmed by 11 bases and the J gene end by 4 bases; junction bases not matched to a gene: 15. The CDR3 extends over 17 amino acids. The CDR3 sequence: CASPKGTSGGLGETQYF. CDR3 nucleotides: TGTGCCTCTCCCAAAGGGACTAGCGGGGGCCTGGGAGAGACCCAGTACTTC.

In this sample, this clonotype turned up many times. The chain combines TRBV7-9 with TRBJ1-2; D gene unclear. The CDR3 contains 16 residues. Germline assignment: CDR1 SEHNR and CDR2 FQNEAQ (reference sequence). V lost 4 bases, J lost 1 base, and 16 bases lay in between. The CDR3 protein is CASSSSRPGINYGYTF. In DNA, the CDR3 is TGTGCCAGCAGCTCCTCGCGACCCGGGATTAACTATGGCTACACCTTC.

This clonotype came up a few times. The chain uses TRBV19 and TRBJ1-5; 7 positions match TRBD1. Germline lookup yields CDR1 LNHDA and CDR2 SQIVND (reference sequence). The CDR3 contains 15 residues. The J segment lost 4 bases and the V segment lost 8 bases, leaving 11 bases of the junction unmatched. In nucleotides, the CDR3 is TGTGCCAGTGGCGTCATTTTCAGGGGGAATCAGCCCCAGCATTTT. Protein: CASGVIFRGNQPQHF.

Here the CDR3 DNA reads TGTGCTAGTGGTCCCGTGACATCCGGGGAGCTGTTTTTT. Translated, it gives CASGPVTSGELFF. The chain employs TRBV12-5 and TRBJ2-2; no firm D call. CDR1 is LGHNT and CDR2 is FRNRAP in the germline V gene. V was shortened by 5 bases and J by 6 bases, with 10 bases between the two germline ends. This CDR3 is 13 amino acids long.

This clonotype was seen ten or more times. The chain joins TRBV27 to TRBJ2-7; D is possibly TRBD1 or TRBD2 (5 bases each). Trimming removed 6 bases at V and 7 bases at J, with 10 bases between. This CDR3 contains 11 residues. Germline V gene sequence: CDR1 MNHEY, CDR2 SMNVEV (reference sequence). The CDR3 loop is CASRRGGEQYV. In DNA form, the CDR3 reads TGTGCCAGCAGGAGGGGTGGAGAGCAGTACGTC.

This chain uses TRBV10-3 with TRBJ2-7; D call uncertain. The germline gives CDR1 ENHRY, CDR2 SYGVKD. Trimming removed 4 bases at V and 0 bases at J, with 13 bases between. The CDR3 covers 15 residues. CDR3 nucleotide sequence: TGTGCCATCAGTGTGCGTAGGACCTCCTCCTACGAGCAGTACTTC. It translates to CAISVRRTSSYEQYF.

The chain carries TRBV10-3 and TRBJ2-3, with 8 bases that match TRBD1. CDR3 length equals 18 residues. V shed 2 bases and J 1 base; nucleotides not matched to a gene: 11. CDR1 is ENHRY, CDR2 SYGVKD, per germline. CDR3 amino acids: CAISELPQGARGTDTQYF. CDR3 nucleotide sequence: TGTGCCATCAGTGAGCTACCCCAGGGGGCAAGGGGCACAGATACGCAGTATTTT.

This clonotype was picked up many times. This chain uses TRBV4-1 with TRBJ1-2; tentative D call: TRBD1 (5 bases). Trimming took 1 base from V and 3 from J, leaving 9 bases between them. Looked up from germline, CDR1 is MGHRA and CDR2 is YSYEKL. The CDR3 loop spans 14 amino acids. The CDR3, as DNA: TGCGCCAGCAGCCAAGTAGGGGTCGACTATGGCTACACCTTC. It codes for CASSQVGVDYGYTF.

This clonotype was detected only a few times. The V and J genes are TRBV6-5 and TRBJ1-2; no reliable D call. Germline V gene sequence: CDR1 MNHEY, CDR2 SVGAGI. V lost 4 bases and J 1 base, leaving 10 bases between the germline ends. The CDR3 has 14 amino acids. In DNA form, the CDR3 reads TGTGCCAGCAGTTTGGGCACCTTTAACTATGGCTACACCTTC. Translated: CASSLGTFNYGYTF.

The chain employs TRBV20-1 and TRBJ1-2, with 8 bases aligning to TRBD1. Germline loops: CDR1 DFQATT, CDR2 SNEGSKA (reference sequence). This CDR3 contains 16 residues. The trim removed 1 base at V and 0 bases at J, leaving 7 bases unmatched. CDR3 amino acids: CSARGTDRVTNYGYTF. The DNA for the CDR3 is TGCAGTGCTAGAGGAACGGACAGGGTGACTAACTATGGCTACACCTTC.

Concerning this clonotype: The CDR3 end shows no conserved phenylalanine or tryptophan, and so a read error is likely. Because the CDR3's place on the DNA is in doubt, the DNA is left out and the CDR3 is given as listed by TCRdb. The chain carries TRBV2 and TRBJ2-7; TRBD1 was called by the table and not checked on the DNA. The V gene's germline CDR1 is SNHLY and CDR2 FYNNEI. The CDR3 is 8 amino acids long, termini counted. The CDR3 sequence is CASERGPD.